The entry that follows covers one T cell receptor beta chain sequence. The data are from a study of blood T cell repertoires in COVID-19. The wider study: The origin of the acute and convalescent COVID-19 samples was the United States, Italy and Spain. PBMCs, B-cell-depleted T cells, or T cells provided the cDNA or gDNA that made up the material.

Trimming took 4 bases from V and 8 from J; bases not matched to a gene: 3. This CDR3 is 14 amino acids long. Germline CDR1 MGHDK, CDR2 SYGVNS. Authors' analysis steps: The assay estimated nucleated cells by amplifying reference gene primers. Measured with immunoSEQ multiplex PCR; TCRdb has only the in-frame clones, and not every one. From that table come the V and J calls and clone size; the DNA was used to work out D and trimming. The table records around 130,000 clones, more than 65% of them present only once. The material sequenced was peripheral blood. The receptor's source is a human donor in a cohort sampled during active COVID-19. This chain joins TRBV25-1 and TRBJ1-6; 9 bases map to TRBD1. DNA of the CDR3: TGTGCCAGCAGTGCCACAGGGGGCTATTCACCCCTCCACTTT. It yields the protein CASSATGGYSPLHF.